This T cell receptor beta chain originates from a study of regulatory and conventional T cells in RAG deficiency. Study outcomes and limitations: Patient subsets had shorter CDR3s; Omenn Treg-Tconv overlap exceeded 90%.

Blood CD4+ CD25-low CD127-high conventional T cells supplied the genomic DNA template. As for this clone: Its specificity is not known.

Libraries were prepared by immunoSEQ multiplex PCR; TCRdb keeps only in-frame clonotypes and omits some of them. The profile shows fewer than 15,000 clones, 85% to 95% of them singletons. These data were also filed under a second study, of regulatory T cells. From that report: Primers: 52 TRBV forward and 13 TRBJ reverse. Patient repertoires had restricted TRB V-J pairs and skewed V and J usage, most in Tregs.

The receptor was isolated from a human donor in good health. The sequenced sample was CD4+ effector T cells sorted from blood.

The CDR3 DNA sequence: TGTGCCAGCTCCCAGACAGGGGGCACTGAAGCTTTCTTT. Protein product: CASSQTGGTEAFF. This chain joins TRBV9 and TRBJ1-1, with 9 bases aligning to TRBD1. Germline V CDR1 and CDR2: SGDLS, YYNGEE. Trimming at V came to 7 bases and at J to 4 bases, leaving 5 bases not matched to a gene. The CDR3 sequence is 13 residues long.